This TCR beta chain was profiled in a study of regulatory T cells in long-lasting Graves disease. On the study more broadly: Those Graves' patients who were newly diagnosed had been on antithyroid drugs under 3 months. Findings and caveats of the study: Persistent cases favored TRBV28, TRBJ1-2 and TRBJ2-5. Lower TCR diversity characterized persistent Graves' patients relative to newly diagnosed patients.

Sample time point: newly diagnosed GD, antithyroid drugs for less than 3 months. Scientists built the TCR library using RNA that was extracted from PBMCs. CDR3 regions were amplified by Arm-PCR using iRepertoire HTBI primers to build TCR beta libraries. TCRdb re-called the multiplex PCR reads through MiXCR, storing one row per CDR3 protein. The sample has about 450,000 distinct CDR3 sequences; around 15% are singletons. Trimming stripped 1 base from V and 9 bases from J, with 13 bases between. This CDR3 has 14 residues. Germline V gene lookup returns CDR1 SNHLY and CDR2 FYNNEI. This clonotype has at least ten counts. Its matching antigen is unknown. This same sample was also taken into another study, of T cells in Graves' hyperthyroidism and ophthalmopathy. As that study records: Among the patients, aged 18 to 65, hyperthyroidism was newly diagnosed and had lasted under 2 months.

The sample here was peripheral blood mononuclear cells (PBMCs), taken at new diagnosis, from a patient treated with antithyroid drugs. The receptor comes from a woman in her forties or fifties with Graves disease. V gene TRBV2 combines with J gene TRBJ2-1; D unclear. As DNA, the CDR3 is TGTGCCAGCAGTGAAGTTCAGAGCCATGGTGAGCAGTTCTTC. Translated: CASSEVQSHGEQFF.